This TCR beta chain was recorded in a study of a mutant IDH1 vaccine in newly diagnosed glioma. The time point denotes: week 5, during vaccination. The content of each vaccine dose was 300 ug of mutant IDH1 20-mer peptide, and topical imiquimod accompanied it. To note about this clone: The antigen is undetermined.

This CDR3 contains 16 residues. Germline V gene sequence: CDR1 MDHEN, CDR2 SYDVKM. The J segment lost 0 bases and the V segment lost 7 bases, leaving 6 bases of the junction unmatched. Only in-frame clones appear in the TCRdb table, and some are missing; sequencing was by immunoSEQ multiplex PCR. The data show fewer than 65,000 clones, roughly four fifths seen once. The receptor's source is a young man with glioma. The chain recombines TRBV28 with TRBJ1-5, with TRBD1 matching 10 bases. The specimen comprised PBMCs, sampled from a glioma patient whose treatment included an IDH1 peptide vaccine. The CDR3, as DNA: TGTGCCAGCATGGACAGGGGGGATTATAGCAATCAGCCCCAGCATTTT. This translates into CASMDRGDYSNQPQHF.